A selection of T cell receptor beta chains follows, all from one sample in a study of CD8 T cells in ankylosing spondylitis. TCRdb re-analysed the 5' RACE reads in MiXCR, keeping a single row per CDR3 protein. The sample has fewer than 400,000 distinct CDR3 sequences, under 8.5% seen once. Sequenced input: blood, either unsorted or a sorted T cell fraction (not recorded which). The receptors originated from a male donor with ankylosing spondylitis. Each CDR3 is given with its conserved first and last residue. Fields, in order: V gene, clone size, D gene, J gene, CDR3 length, CDR3 DNA, CDR3 protein. A D gene is named only where the DNA matches it firmly. Size values are once, few and many counts, or a class for expanded clones, and some rows have none.

TRBV27	few	.	TRBJ2-7	14	TGTGCCAGCAGTTTCGACGGACTTGTGGGCGAGCAGTACTTC	CASSFDGLVGEQYF
TRBV29-1	.	.	TRBJ1-4	10	TGCAGCGTGGGATATGAAAAACTGTTTTTT	CSVGYEKLFF
TRBV10-3	few	.	TRBJ2-3	13	TGTGCCATCAGTGGACCCAACGAAGATACGCAGTATTTT	CAISGPNEDTQYF
TRBV9	.	TRBD1	TRBJ2-7	14	TGTGCCAGCAGCGTGGGGGACAGCAACTACGAGCAGTACTTC	CASSVGDSNYEQYF
TRBV4-1	many	.	TRBJ2-1	15	TGCGCCAGCAGCCCCGACCCGCCCAAGATGGGAGAGCAGTTCTTC	CASSPDPPKMGEQFF
TRBV29-1	many	.	TRBJ2-1	13	TGCAGCGCCCTGGGATCGAGAAACAATGAGCAGTTCTTC	CSALGSRNNEQFF
TRBV6-1	few	.	TRBJ1-5	15	TGTGCCAGCAGCCGAACGGTGTATAGCAATCAGCCCCAGCATTTT	CASSRTVYSNQPQHF
TRBV5-1	few	.	TRBJ1-2	13	TGCGCCAGCAGCGGAGCAGTGAACTATGGCTACACCTTC	CASSGAVNYGYTF
TRBV20-1	.	TRBD2	TRBJ2-1	15	TGCAGTGCTAGGAGGGGACTAGCGGGTTACAATGAGCAGTTCTTC	CSARRGLAGYNEQFF
TRBV5-1	.	TRBD2	TRBJ2-1	15	TGCGCCAGCAGCTGGAGTAGCGGGAGGGCGGAGGAGCAGTTCTTC	CASSWSSGRAEEQFF
TRBV20-1	.	.	TRBJ1-4	15	TGCAGTGCCGGGGGTGGAGGGGCAACTAATGAAAAACTGTTTTTT	CSAGGGGATNEKLFF
TRBV2	.	.	TRBJ1-1	12	TGTGCCAGCAGTGAAATGTTGGTTGAAGCTTTCTTT	CASSEMLVEAFF
TRBV5-1	.	.	TRBJ2-5	13	TGCGCCAGCAGCTTATCCAGAAGAGAGACCCAGTACTTC	CASSLSRRETQYF
TRBV4-1	many	.	TRBJ2-2	17	TGCGCCAGCAGCCTACGGAGAGGCGGGGAGAACACCGGGGAGCTGTTTTTT	CASSLRRGGENTGELFF
TRBV7-2	few	.	TRBJ1-6	15	TGTGCCAGCAGCTCTAACCGGGGGTATGGGGCACCCCTCCACTTT	CASSSNRGYGAPLHF
TRBV29-1	many	TRBD2	TRBJ2-1	12	TGCAGCGTTAGCGGGAACTACAATGAGCAGTTCTTC	CSVSGNYNEQFF
TRBV6-2/TRBV6-3	.	TRBD1	TRBJ2-7	16	TGTGCCAGCAGTTACTCGGGACAGGGGAAGGATTACGAGCAGTACTTC	CASSYSGQGKDYEQYF
TRBV27	many	TRBD1	TRBJ2-2	13	TGTGCCAGCGTTAACAGGGGTGCCGGGGAGCTGTTTTTT	CASVNRGAGELFF
TRBV5-1	many	TRBD2	TRBJ2-7	15	TGCGCCAGCAGCTGGCTAACGGGAGGGCTCAACGAGCAGTACTTC	CASSWLTGGLNEQYF
TRBV11-2	.	.	TRBJ2-1	14	TGTGCCAGCAGCCAGCTTACGTCCCTCAATGAGCAGTTCTTC	CASSQLTSLNEQFF
TRBV5-1	.	TRBD2	TRBJ2-2	15	TGCGCCAGCAGCTGGAGCGGGGAGAACACCGGGGAGCTGTTTTTT	CASSWSGENTGELFF
TRBV14	few	TRBD1	TRBJ1-2	15	TGTGCCAGCAGCCTGGGCGGAGGACAGGCCGACGGCTACACCTTC	CASSLGGGQADGYTF
TRBV28	few	.	TRBJ2-7	14	TGTGCCAGCAGTTTTAACTCCTTAGGGGGCGAGCAGTACTTC	CASSFNSLGGEQYF
TRBV19	.	TRBD2	TRBJ2-1	21	TGTGCCAGTAGGCCCCCTCCCCGGCTAGCGGGAGGCCCGAGCTCCTACAATGAGCAGTTCTTC	CASRPPPRLAGGPSSYNEQFF
TRBV10-3	.	TRBD2	TRBJ2-1	13	TGTGCCATCGGGACTAGCGGTCGCGATGAGCAGTTCTTC	CAIGTSGRDEQFF
TRBV4-1	many	TRBD2	TRBJ2-1	18	TGCGCCAGCAGCCAAGCTCCGACCGGGACTAGCGGGAGCAATGAGCAGTTCTTC	CASSQAPTGTSGSNEQFF
TRBV3-1	.	.	TRBJ1-6	16	TGTGCCAGCAGCCAAAGTGTTGGGCAGGCCAATTCACCCCTCCACTTT	CASSQSVGQANSPLHF
TRBV5-1	.	TRBD1	TRBJ1-1	16	TGCGCCAGCAGCTTTTCACAGGGGGCCGTGAACACTGAAGCTTTCTTT	CASSFSQGAVNTEAFF
TRBV6-5	few	TRBD1	TRBJ2-7	16	TGTGCCAGCAGCTTACGACAGGGGACGTCCATCTACGAGCAGTACTTC	CASSLRQGTSIYEQYF
TRBV5-1	.	TRBD1	TRBJ2-3	15	TGCGCCAGCAGCTTGGCGGGACAGGGGTCAGATACGCAGTATTTT	CASSLAGQGSDTQYF
TRBV12-3/TRBV12-4	many	.	TRBJ1-5	13	TGTGCCAGCAGCAGACAGACACAAGAGCCCCAGCATTTT	CASSRQTQEPQHF
TRBV27	.	TRBD2	TRBJ2-1	16	TGTGCCAGCAGTTTACTCCCTAGCGGGACCTTCAATGAGCAGTTCTTC	CASSLLPSGTFNEQFF
TRBV4-1	few	TRBD1	TRBJ2-7	13	TGCGCCAGCAGCCTTCCAGGGGGCCGCGAGCAGTACTTC	CASSLPGGREQYF
TRBV6-1	.	TRBD1	TRBJ2-7	15	TGTGCCAGCAGTGCTCGGGACAGGGGGGGCTACGAGCAGTACTTC	CASSARDRGGYEQYF
TRBV20-1	many	.	TRBJ2-5	17	TGCAGTGCTAGACCCACGGCGGGTGGCAGCGTGACAGTGACCCAGTACTTC	CSARPTAGGSVTVTQYF
TRBV18	many	.	TRBJ2-1	16	TGTGCCAGCTCACCAGTTGGCAGAGCGGCCCTCAATGAGCAGTTCTTC	CASSPVGRAALNEQFF
TRBV29-1	.	TRBD2	TRBJ2-3	17	TGCAGCGTGGGGCGGCCTTTGATAGCGGGAGGCACAGATACGCAGTATTTT	CSVGRPLIAGGTDTQYF
TRBV20-1	.	TRBD2	TRBJ2-5	14	TGCAGTGCTCCGCGACTAGCGGGACAAGAGACCCAGTACTTC	CSAPRLAGQETQYF
TRBV5-1	few	TRBD2	TRBJ2-5	14	TGCGCCAGCAGCCCGGAGACTAGCTCAGAGACCCAGTACTTC	CASSPETSSETQYF
TRBV10-3	.	TRBD1	TRBJ2-7	14	TGTGCCATCAGTGAGAGGACAGGGGAGGGCGAGCAGTACTTC	CAISERTGEGEQYF
TRBV12-3/TRBV12-4	few	.	TRBJ1-5	13	TGTGCCAGCAGTTTCTTGGAGGGTCAGCCCCAGCATTTT	CASSFLEGQPQHF
TRBV24-1	many	.	TRBJ2-5	11	TGTGCCACCAGTGATTTTGAGACCCAGTACTTC	CATSDFETQYF
TRBV12-3/TRBV12-4	many	.	TRBJ2-3	14	TGTGCCAGCAGTTTACTGGGTAGCACAGATACGCAGTATTTT	CASSLLGSTDTQYF
TRBV7-8	.	.	TRBJ1-1	14	TGTGCCAGCAGCTATCGGGGGGGGAGGACTGAAGCTTTCTTT	CASSYRGGRTEAFF
TRBV6-4	.	.	TRBJ2-7	13	TGTGCCAGCAGTGACTCCCCTGGGCAGGAGCAGTACTTC	CASSDSPGQEQYF
TRBV19	many	.	TRBJ2-3	13	TGTGCCAGTAGTTCACTAAGCACAGATACGCAGTATTTT	CASSSLSTDTQYF
TRBV20-1	few	TRBD1	TRBJ2-7	12	TGCACTCCCGGGACAGGGGTCTACGAGCAGTACTTC	CTPGTGVYEQYF
TRBV9	few	.	TRBJ2-5	15	TGTGCCAGCAGCGTAGCTCGAACTAGCAGGGAGACCCAGTACTTC	CASSVARTSRETQYF
TRBV25-1	.	TRBD1	TRBJ2-1	13	TGTGCCAGCAGTGTAGGGGACAGGGGAGTGCAGTTCTTC	CASSVGDRGVQFF
TRBV7-2	.	.	TRBJ1-2	11	TGTGCCAGCAGCTCATTCTATGGCTACACCTTC	CASSSFYGYTF
TRBV5-6	few	.	TRBJ2-7	13	TGTGCCAGCAGCTTGAGCAAGAACTACGAGCAGTACTTC	CASSLSKNYEQYF
TRBV27	.	TRBD2	TRBJ2-3	15	TGTGCCAGCAGCCCGCTAGCGGCATACACAGATACGCAGTATTTT	CASSPLAAYTDTQYF
TRBV28	few	TRBD1	TRBJ2-3	16	TGTGCCAGCAGCCCGACAGGGTTGGATTTTACGGATACGCAGTATTTT	CASSPTGLDFTDTQYF
TRBV7-8	few	TRBD1	TRBJ1-3	13	TGTGCCAGTAAGGGGGCTTCTGGAAACACCATATATTTT	CASKGASGNTIYF
TRBV12-3/TRBV12-4	few	.	TRBJ1-1	10	TGTGCCAGCCGAGCAGTGTTTGCTTTCTTT	CASRAVFAFF
TRBV7-2	few	TRBD1	TRBJ2-1	16	TGTGCCAGCAGCCCGACGAGGACAGGGGGAAGCGATGAGCAGTTCTTC	CASSPTRTGGSDEQFF
TRBV5-1	.	.	TRBJ2-7	15	TGCGCCAGCAGCTTGGGGGTGGACCGGGGCTACGAGCAGTACTTC	CASSLGVDRGYEQYF
TRBV3-1	few	.	TRBJ2-7	15	TGTGCCAGCAGCCAAGATTATACAGGGAGCTACGAGCAGTACTTC	CASSQDYTGSYEQYF
TRBV15	few	.	TRBJ1-1	17	TGTGCCACCAGCAGAGATGTGGCAGGACCCGCGGACACTGAAGCTTTCTTT	CATSRDVAGPADTEAFF